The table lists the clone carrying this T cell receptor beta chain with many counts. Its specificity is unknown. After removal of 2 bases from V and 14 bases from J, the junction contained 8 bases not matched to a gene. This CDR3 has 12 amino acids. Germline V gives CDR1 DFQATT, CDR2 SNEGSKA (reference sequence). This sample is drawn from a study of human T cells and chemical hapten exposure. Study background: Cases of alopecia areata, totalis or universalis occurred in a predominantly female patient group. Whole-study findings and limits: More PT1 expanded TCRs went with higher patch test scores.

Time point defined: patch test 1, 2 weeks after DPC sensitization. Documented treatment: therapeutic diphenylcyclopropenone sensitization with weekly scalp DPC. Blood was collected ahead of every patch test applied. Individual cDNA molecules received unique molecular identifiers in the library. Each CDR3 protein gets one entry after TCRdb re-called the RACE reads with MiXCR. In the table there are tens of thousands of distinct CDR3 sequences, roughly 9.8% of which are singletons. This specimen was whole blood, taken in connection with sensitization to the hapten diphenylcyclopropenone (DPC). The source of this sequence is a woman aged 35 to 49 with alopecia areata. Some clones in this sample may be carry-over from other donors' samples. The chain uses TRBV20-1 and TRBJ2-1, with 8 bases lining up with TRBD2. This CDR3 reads CSARRGGEFEFF. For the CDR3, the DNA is TGCAGTGCTAGACGGGGGGGCGAATTTGAGTTCTTC.